A selection of T cell receptor beta chains follows, all from one sample in a study of CD8 T cells in Susac syndrome. TCRdb called the immunoSEQ multiplex PCR reads again in MiXCR, with one record for every CDR3 protein. The sample shows around 270,000 distinct CDR3 sequences, 65% to 90% of them seen only once. Sequencing was carried out using CD8+ T cells from PBMCs. Source of these receptors: a human donor with multiple sclerosis. The CDR3 runs from the conserved cysteine through the conserved F or W.

TRBJ1-5 TRBV27 CASSKGGGQPQHF
TRBJ2-3 TRBV12-3/TRBV12-4 CASSPSGRRADTQYF
TRBJ1-1 TRBV5-1 CASSLYQGNTEAFF
TRBJ2-7 TRBV7-2 CASSPPDGLSYEQYF
TRBJ1-1 TRBV30 CAWSVDVNTEAFF
TRBJ2-1 TRBV20-1 CSARPGTSGRTFHEQFF
TRBJ2-6 TRBV19 CASIGTRSGANVLTF
TRBJ2-1 TRBV25-1 CASSEYAGVNNEQFF
TRBJ1-1 TRBV7-6 CASSFRTGTGNTEAFF
TRBJ2-5 TRBV12-3/TRBV12-4 CASSFSGQGEETQYF
TRBJ2-7 TRBV7-9 CASSQQTGSYEQYF
TRBJ2-1 TRBV24-1 CATSGASGTGYNEQFF
TRBJ1-5 TRBV28 CASNLREQPSNQPQHF
TRBJ2-3 TRBV10-2 CASRGGRGGDTQYF
TRBJ1-5 TRBV19 CASSILDRNNQPQHF
TRBJ2-7 TRBV27 CASSFGGGNSYEQYF
TRBJ1-1 TRBV7-6 CASSPGASTEAFF
TRBJ1-2 TRBV7-9 CASSPPGANYGYTF
TRBJ1-6 TRBV19 CASSPGQTPLHF
TRBJ2-7 TRBV12-3/TRBV12-4 CASSLGQDSYEQYF
TRBJ2-7 TRBV7-9 CASSTPTGATYEQYF
TRBJ2-3 TRBV3-1 CASSQDDVSLAGVTDTQYF
TRBJ2-3 TRBV28 CASSFHVADTQYF
TRBJ2-2 TRBV7-2 CASSLRDSYNGELFF
TRBJ2-3 TRBV27 CASSLSLGADTQYF
TRBJ2-5 TRBV7-9 CASSSISGTQYF
TRBJ2-2 TRBV5-6 CASTASGSLFGELFF
TRBJ1-1 TRBV30 CALTGTGGTEAFF
TRBJ2-2 TRBV11-2 CASSLDPAGVLGELFF
TRBJ1-5 TRBV19 CASTVTGASWNQPQHF
TRBJ2-1 TRBV30 CAWSVRIDPSSYNEQFF
TRBJ2-1 TRBV27 CASSPTGGNEQFF
TRBJ2-7 TRBV27 CASSLVGSSYEQYF
TRBJ1-1 TRBV9 CASSVGLSGAEAFF
TRBJ2-7 TRBV9 CASSAGGGAPYEQYF
TRBJ2-7 TRBV29-1 CSVVGTSYEQYF
TRBJ2-3 TRBV27 CASSWVAGDGTDTQYF
TRBJ2-3 TRBV9 CASSGVLTDTQYF
TRBJ2-5 TRBV28 CASSPDSGYQETQYF